The 10 T cell receptor beta chains presented below share a single source sample, sequenced in a study of T cell responses to AZD1222 COVID-19 vaccine. Here immunoSEQ multiplex PCR was the method, and the copy in TCRdb shows in-frame clones only, minus some. The data show approximately 100,000 clones, with roughly 91% seen just once and about a sixth held by the top ten. The starting material was peripheral blood, obtained on day 0 of AZD1222 vaccination. The origin of the receptors is an adult in good health.

The rearrangement uses TRBV19 and TRBJ2-7; 7 positions match TRBD2. Trimming at V came to 3 bases and at J to 3 bases, leaving 8 bases not matched to a gene. From germline, CDR1 is LNHDA and CDR2 SQIVND (reference sequence). This CDR3 comprises 15 residues. The DNA for the CDR3 is TGTGCCAGTAGTATCGGTCCAGCGGGGTTCTACGAGCAGTACTTC. Protein product: CASSIGPAGFYEQYF.

The CDR3 protein is CASTQNRDTGELFF. The CDR3 DNA reads as TGTGCCAGCACCCAAAACAGGGACACCGGGGAGCTGTTTTTT. J is TRBJ2-2 and V is TRBV27; possible D gene TRBD1, 6 bases. V dropped 7 bases and J dropped 3 bases, with 12 bases sitting between them. The CDR3 totals 14 residues. The germline CDR1 and CDR2 sequences are MNHEY and SMNVEV (reference sequence).

V and J are TRBV19 and TRBJ1-1, with 7 nucleotides matching TRBD1. The CDR3 spans 14 residues. The ends lost 9 bases at V and 1 base at J; junction bases unmatched: 8. CDR1 is LNHDA and CDR2 is SQIVND in the germline V gene (reference sequence). CDR3 nucleotide sequence: TGTGCCAGCAGGGACAGCCAAAAGAACACTGAAGCTTTCTTT. Residues: CASRDSQKNTEAFF.

The chain is built from TRBV7-2 and TRBJ2-7, with 10 bases that match TRBD2. V dropped 3 bases and J dropped 3; count of bases not matched to a gene: 2. The CDR3 sequence is 14 residues long. Germline V gives CDR1 SGHTA, CDR2 FQGNSA. For the CDR3, the DNA is TGTGCCAGCAGCTTCGCTAGCGGGAGCTACGAGCAGTACTTC. This encodes CASSFASGSYEQYF.

V and J are TRBV5-6 and TRBJ1-2; no reliable D call. The V end lost 0 bases, the J end lost 4 bases, and 16 bases lay between the germline ends. The V gene's germline CDR1 is SGHDT and CDR2 YYEEEE. The CDR3 covers 16 residues. Written as DNA, the CDR3 is TGTGCCAGCAGCTTGGCCGGGAGGCGTTCCGCCTATGGCTACACCTTC. This sequence encodes CASSLAGRRSAYGYTF.

The chain uses TRBV9 and TRBJ1-1, with a weak D call TRBD1 (5 bases). This CDR3 contains 16 residues. Trimming shortened V by 4 bases and J by 0 bases, and 16 bases separated the two germline ends. CDR1 is SGDLS, CDR2 YYNGEE, per germline. CDR3 DNA: TGTGCCAGCAGCCCCCTGGGGGGATACATGAACACTGAAGCTTTCTTT. It encodes CASSPLGGYMNTEAFF.

The chain recombines TRBV5-4 with TRBJ1-1, with D possibly TRBD1 on 6 matching bases. This CDR3 contains 13 residues. Germline assignment: CDR1 SGHNT and CDR2 YYREEE (reference sequence). The V and J ends lost 4 bases and 2 bases respectively, with 9 bases between them. The CDR3 reads CASSRTANTEAFF. The CDR3, as DNA: TGTGCCAGCAGCAGGACAGCAAACACTGAAGCTTTCTTT.

This sequence joins TRBV7-9 and TRBJ1-2; D possibly corresponds to TRBD1 (5 bases). The germline CDR1 and CDR2 sequences are SEHNR and FQNEAQ (reference sequence). V was cut by 2 bases and J by 4 bases, with 14 bases left in between. This CDR3 region has 15 residues. CDR3 nucleotides: TGTGCCAGCAGCTTAACTTCCCAGGGCTCCTATGGCTACACCTTC. Protein product: CASSLTSQGSYGYTF.

This clone appeared once. This rearrangement joins TRBV30 to TRBJ2-7; the D call may be TRBD1 or TRBD2 (6 bases each). Per germline, CDR1 GTSNPN and CDR2 SVGIG (reference sequence). The CDR3 extends over 13 amino acids. V gave up 0 bases and J gave up 9 bases, with 15 bases separating them. The CDR3 sequence: CAWSVPGGVGQYF. CDR3 DNA sequence: TGTGCCTGGAGTGTACCCGGGGGCGTCGGGCAGTACTTC.

Worth noting for this clone: The sample has other DNA sequences that encode this CDR3 too. The chain couples TRBV3-1 (or the pseudogene TRBV3-2) to TRBJ2-7, with 7 bases that match TRBD2. CDR3 length equals 15 residues. With V trimmed by 0 bases and J by 5 bases, 7 bases remained unmatched. Germline loops: CDR1 LGHDT, CDR2 YNNKEL (reference sequence). The chain's CDR3 is CASSQDTGGRHEQYF. CDR3 sequence (DNA): TGTGCCAGCAGCCAAGACACCGGCGGGAGACACGAGCAGTACTTC.